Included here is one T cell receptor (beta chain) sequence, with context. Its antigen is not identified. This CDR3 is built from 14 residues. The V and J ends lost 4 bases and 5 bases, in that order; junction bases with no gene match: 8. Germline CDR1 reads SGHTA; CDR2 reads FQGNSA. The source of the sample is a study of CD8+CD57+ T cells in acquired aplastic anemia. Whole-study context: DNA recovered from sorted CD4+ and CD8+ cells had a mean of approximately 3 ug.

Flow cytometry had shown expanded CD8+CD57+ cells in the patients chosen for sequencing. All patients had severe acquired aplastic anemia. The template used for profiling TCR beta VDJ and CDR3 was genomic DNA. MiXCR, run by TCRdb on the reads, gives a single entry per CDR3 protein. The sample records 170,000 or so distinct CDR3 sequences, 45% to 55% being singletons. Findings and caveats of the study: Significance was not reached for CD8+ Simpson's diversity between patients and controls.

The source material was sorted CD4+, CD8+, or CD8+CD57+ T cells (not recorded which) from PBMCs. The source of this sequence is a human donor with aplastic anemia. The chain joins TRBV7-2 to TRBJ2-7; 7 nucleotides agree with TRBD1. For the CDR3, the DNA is TGTGCCAGCAGCTCCCCGGGACAGTCAAACGAGCAGTACTTC. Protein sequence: CASSSPGQSNEQYF.